Listed below are T cell receptor beta chains from one sample, sequenced in a study of cytomegalovirus exposure and HLA in healthy donors. The protocol was immunoSEQ multiplex PCR, while the TCRdb copy is restricted to in-frame clones and leaves out a portion. The sample lists 100,000 to 150,000 clones, around 80% occurring once. The sequencing input was PBMCs. The receptors shown here come from a woman aged 55-69 years in good health and CMV-seropositive. Each CDR3 is given with its conserved first and last residue. The D gene is left open where the match is weak. Size is omitted from some rows. Given values are once, few, many or a class for expanded clones.

j_call: TRBJ2-7; v_call: TRBV6-1; clone_size: NA; d_call: TRBD2; cdr3_nt: TGTGCCAGCAGTGAATCGGCTAGCGGGGGCTACGAGCAGTACTTC; cdr3_aa: CASSESASGGYEQYF
j_call: TRBJ1-1; v_call: TRBV9; clone_size: NA; d_call: TRBD1; cdr3_nt: TGTGCCAGCAGCGCGACAGGGGAAGGGGACACTGAAGCTTTCTTT; cdr3_aa: CASSATGEGDTEAFF
j_call: TRBJ2-5; v_call: TRBV19; clone_size: NA; d_call: NA; cdr3_nt: TGTGCCAGTAGTATAGTGGGGGGATCCCAAGAGACCCAGTACTTC; cdr3_aa: CASSIVGGSQETQYF
j_call: TRBJ2-1; v_call: TRBV6-1; clone_size: NA; d_call: TRBD1; cdr3_nt: TGTGCCAGCAGCTCGGGACAGGGCCATTACAATGAGCAGTTCTTC; cdr3_aa: CASSSGQGHYNEQFF
j_call: TRBJ2-3; v_call: TRBV4-1; clone_size: NA; d_call: NA; cdr3_nt: TGCGCCAGCAGCCAAGATATCCTGCGGGGCACAGATACGCAGTATTTT; cdr3_aa: CASSQDILRGTDTQYF
j_call: TRBJ2-1; v_call: TRBV18; clone_size: once; d_call: NA; cdr3_nt: TGTGCCAGCTCACCTCCAGGGACAACCAATGAGCAGTTCTTC; cdr3_aa: CASSPPGTTNEQFF
j_call: TRBJ2-1; v_call: TRBV7-3; clone_size: NA; d_call: NA; cdr3_nt: TGTGCCAGCAGCTCCCCGGGTCCTTACAATGAGCAGTTCTTC; cdr3_aa: CASSSPGPYNEQFF
j_call: TRBJ2-2; v_call: TRBV11-3; clone_size: NA; d_call: NA; cdr3_nt: TGTGCCAGCGGCACAGGGAACACCGGGGAGCTGTTTTTT; cdr3_aa: CASGTGNTGELFF
j_call: TRBJ1-1; v_call: TRBV7-3; clone_size: few; d_call: NA; cdr3_nt: TGTGCCAGCAGCCAAAGGGGGGGGCGAGAAGGTGAAGCTTTCTTT; cdr3_aa: CASSQRGGREGEAFF
j_call: TRBJ1-2; v_call: TRBV12-5; clone_size: NA; d_call: TRBD1; cdr3_nt: TGTGCTAGTGGGGACAGGGATCTCTATGGCTACACCTTC; cdr3_aa: CASGDRDLYGYTF
j_call: TRBJ1-6; v_call: TRBV9; clone_size: NA; d_call: NA; cdr3_nt: TGTGCCAGCAGCGGGGGGCTGGATTCACCCCTCCACTTT; cdr3_aa: CASSGGLDSPLHF
j_call: TRBJ2-1; v_call: TRBV6-5; clone_size: NA; d_call: TRBD2; cdr3_nt: TGTGCCAGCTCGAGAGCGGGAGAAACCAACAATGAGCAGTTCTTC; cdr3_aa: CASSRAGETNNEQFF
j_call: TRBJ2-7; v_call: TRBV6-5; clone_size: NA; d_call: NA; cdr3_nt: TGTGCCAGCAGGCGATTCCCGACAGCCGACTACGAGCAGTACTTC; cdr3_aa: CASRRFPTADYEQYF
j_call: TRBJ1-4; v_call: TRBV5-1; clone_size: NA; d_call: NA; cdr3_nt: TGCGCCAGCAGCCCCAGTGGCATTAATGAAAAACTGTTTTTT; cdr3_aa: CASSPSGINEKLFF
j_call: TRBJ2-7; v_call: TRBV7-2; clone_size: NA; d_call: NA; cdr3_nt: TGTGCCAGCAGCTCATATAGCTACGAGCAGTACTTC; cdr3_aa: CASSSYSYEQYF
j_call: TRBJ1-5; v_call: TRBV18; clone_size: NA; d_call: TRBD1; cdr3_nt: TGTGCCAGCTCACCCGGACAGGGGCTTAATCAGCCCCAGCATTTT; cdr3_aa: CASSPGQGLNQPQHF
j_call: TRBJ2-2; v_call: TRBV7-3; clone_size: NA; d_call: TRBD1; cdr3_nt: TGTGCCAGCAGCTTCCACCCAGGGGGCAACACCGGGGAGCTGTTTTTT; cdr3_aa: CASSFHPGGNTGELFF
j_call: TRBJ1-5; v_call: TRBV19; clone_size: once; d_call: NA; cdr3_nt: TGTGCCAGTGGAACACCCAGTGGAGTGAATCAGCCCCAGCATTTT; cdr3_aa: CASGTPSGVNQPQHF
j_call: TRBJ2-7; v_call: TRBV7-2; clone_size: NA; d_call: TRBD2; cdr3_nt: TGTGCCAGCAGCCCACTACTAGCGGGAGTTTCCGAGCAGTACTTC; cdr3_aa: CASSPLLAGVSEQYF
j_call: TRBJ2-1; v_call: TRBV7-6; clone_size: NA; d_call: NA; cdr3_nt: TGTGCCAGCAGCTTACTATTAACAGGGAGGGATGAGCAGTTCTTC; cdr3_aa: CASSLLLTGRDEQFF
j_call: TRBJ1-1; v_call: TRBV4-1; clone_size: NA; d_call: NA; cdr3_nt: TGCGCCAGCAGCCCCTGGGAGGAGAACACTGAAGCTTTCTTT; cdr3_aa: CASSPWEENTEAFF
j_call: TRBJ2-1; v_call: TRBV9; clone_size: NA; d_call: TRBD1; cdr3_nt: TGTGCCAGCAGCAGGGGGCTCTCCTACAATGAGCAGTTCTTC; cdr3_aa: CASSRGLSYNEQFF
j_call: TRBJ1-5; v_call: TRBV7-3; clone_size: NA; d_call: NA; cdr3_nt: TGTGCCAGTAATAGCAATCAGCCCCAGCATTTT; cdr3_aa: CASNSNQPQHF
j_call: TRBJ2-3; v_call: TRBV4-1; clone_size: few; d_call: TRBD2; cdr3_nt: TGCGCCAGCAGCCCCAGCGGGGGGCTCTGGTCAGATACGCAGTATTTT; cdr3_aa: CASSPSGGLWSDTQYF
j_call: TRBJ2-7; v_call: TRBV7-2; clone_size: NA; d_call: NA; cdr3_nt: TGTGCCAGCAGCTCCTTATACGAGCAGTACTTC; cdr3_aa: CASSSLYEQYF
j_call: TRBJ2-7; v_call: TRBV25-1; clone_size: NA; d_call: TRBD1; cdr3_nt: TGTGCCAGCAGTGAGGACAGGTCCTACGAGCAGTACTTC; cdr3_aa: CASSEDRSYEQYF
j_call: TRBJ1-5; v_call: TRBV15; clone_size: NA; d_call: NA; cdr3_nt: TGTGCCACCAGCTCAATGCCCCCTCGGGAGCCCCAGCATTTT; cdr3_aa: CATSSMPPREPQHF
j_call: TRBJ2-3; v_call: TRBV7-9; clone_size: NA; d_call: NA; cdr3_nt: TGTGCCAGCAGCGGGGGGACAGATACGCAGTATTTT; cdr3_aa: CASSGGTDTQYF
j_call: TRBJ2-7; v_call: TRBV6-4; clone_size: NA; d_call: TRBD2; cdr3_nt: TGTGCCACTCAGAAACTAGCGGGAGTTGGAAGCGAGCAGTACTTC; cdr3_aa: CATQKLAGVGSEQYF
j_call: TRBJ2-3; v_call: TRBV7-8; clone_size: NA; d_call: TRBD2; cdr3_nt: TGTGCCAGCAGGAGGAGCGGGAGGGCCTCCACAGATACGCAGTATTTT; cdr3_aa: CASRRSGRASTDTQYF
j_call: TRBJ1-2; v_call: TRBV15; clone_size: NA; d_call: TRBD1; cdr3_nt: TGTGCCACCAGCAGGGGTCTCGACAGGGGAAACTATGGCTACACCTTC; cdr3_aa: CATSRGLDRGNYGYTF
j_call: TRBJ1-2; v_call: TRBV6-1; clone_size: NA; d_call: TRBD1; cdr3_nt: TGTGCCAGCATGGACAGGGAGGTCGGTTCGGGTGGCTACACCTTC; cdr3_aa: CASMDREVGSGGYTF
j_call: TRBJ2-3; v_call: TRBV5-3; clone_size: NA; d_call: TRBD2; cdr3_nt: TGTGCCAGAAGGCGGAGGGAGCGGGGGATAAGCACAGATACGCAGTATTTT; cdr3_aa: CARRRRERGISTDTQYF
j_call: TRBJ1-6; v_call: TRBV7-9; clone_size: NA; d_call: NA; cdr3_nt: TGTGCCAGCAGCTTGACCCTATCAGGGGCCAATTCACCCCTCCACTTT; cdr3_aa: CASSLTLSGANSPLHF
j_call: TRBJ1-1; v_call: TRBV7-2; clone_size: few; d_call: NA; cdr3_nt: TGTGCCAGCAGCCAAGCCGGGACACACACTGAAGCTTTCTTT; cdr3_aa: CASSQAGTHTEAFF
j_call: TRBJ2-5; v_call: TRBV18; clone_size: NA; d_call: NA; cdr3_nt: TGTGCCAGCTGGAGGGGACAGCAAGAGACCCAGTACTTC; cdr3_aa: CASWRGQQETQYF
j_call: TRBJ2-3; v_call: TRBV6-1; clone_size: NA; d_call: TRBD2; cdr3_nt: TGTGCCAGCAGTGAAGAAGCGGGAGGGACAGATACGCAGTATTTT; cdr3_aa: CASSEEAGGTDTQYF
j_call: TRBJ1-3; v_call: TRBV11-3; clone_size: NA; d_call: TRBD1; cdr3_nt: TGTGCCAGCAGCCAAGCTACAGGGGGCGCATCTGGAAACACCATATATTTT; cdr3_aa: CASSQATGGASGNTIYF
j_call: TRBJ1-1; v_call: TRBV4-1; clone_size: NA; d_call: TRBD1; cdr3_nt: TGCGCCAGCAAACCAAGATCGGGGACAGGGATGAACACTGAAGCTTTCTTT; cdr3_aa: CASKPRSGTGMNTEAFF
j_call: TRBJ1-1; v_call: TRBV6-1; clone_size: few; d_call: NA; cdr3_nt: TGTGCCAGCAGGCCTTTTCAGGGGAGGAACACTGAAGCTTTCTTT; cdr3_aa: CASRPFQGRNTEAFF
j_call: TRBJ2-5; v_call: TRBV18; clone_size: NA; d_call: TRBD1; cdr3_nt: TGTGCCAGTCTCCCGGGACAGGCTTTTGGAGAGACCCAGTACTTC; cdr3_aa: CASLPGQAFGETQYF
j_call: TRBJ2-3; v_call: TRBV4-3; clone_size: NA; d_call: TRBD2; cdr3_nt: TGCGCCAGCAGCCAAGATCAAGATAGCGGGATAGATACGCAGTATTTT; cdr3_aa: CASSQDQDSGIDTQYF
j_call: TRBJ2-7; v_call: TRBV6-5; clone_size: NA; d_call: TRBD2; cdr3_nt: TGTGCCAGCAGCCGCGGACTAGCGGGAACCTACGAGCAGTACTTC; cdr3_aa: CASSRGLAGTYEQYF
j_call: TRBJ1-4; v_call: TRBV7-9; clone_size: few; d_call: TRBD1; cdr3_nt: TGTGCCAGCGCGAGCAGACAGGGGAATGAAAAACTGTTTTTT; cdr3_aa: CASASRQGNEKLFF
j_call: TRBJ1-2; v_call: TRBV18; clone_size: NA; d_call: TRBD1; cdr3_nt: TGTGCCAGCTCAGCGTCGGGACAGGGGGCGACGGGTGGCTACACCTTC; cdr3_aa: CASSASGQGATGGYTF
j_call: TRBJ2-7; v_call: TRBV19; clone_size: NA; d_call: TRBD1; cdr3_nt: TGTGCCAGTAGTATTAACATAGGACAGGATTACGAGCAGTACTTC; cdr3_aa: CASSINIGQDYEQYF
j_call: TRBJ1-1; v_call: TRBV5-1; clone_size: NA; d_call: NA; cdr3_nt: TGCGCCAGCAGCTCATGGACGGGGAGCGACACTGAAGCTTTCTTT; cdr3_aa: CASSSWTGSDTEAFF
j_call: TRBJ1-2; v_call: TRBV19; clone_size: NA; d_call: NA; cdr3_nt: TGTGCCAGCCGAGACATTTCCCGCTATGGCTACACCTTC; cdr3_aa: CASRDISRYGYTF